These T cell receptor beta chains were read from a single sample in a study of blood T cell repertoires in COVID-19. The table came from immunoSEQ multiplex PCR; TCRdb's copy has only in-frame clones and leaves some out. The table records tens of thousands of clones, less than 90% of them present only once. The sequencing sample was made of peripheral blood. The receptors shown here come from an elderly man in a cohort sampled during active COVID-19. Each CDR3 is given with its conserved first and last residue. The D gene is left open where the match is weak. Size is stated for part of the rows, as once, few or many counts, or as a class when the clone is expanded.

V	size	D	J	CDR3	DNA
TRBV19	NA	TRBD1	TRBJ2-2	CASIESTSRDRGSGELFF	TGTGCCAGTATTGAGTCGACGAGCAGGGACAGGGGGAGCGGGGAGCTGTTTTTT
TRBV5-6	NA	TRBD2	TRBJ2-2	CASSPSGGTGELFF	TGTGCCAGCAGCCCTAGCGGGGGGACCGGGGAGCTGTTTTTT
TRBV5-1	once	TRBD1	TRBJ2-5	CASSLALDRGRETQYF	TGCGCCAGCAGCTTGGCTTTAGACAGGGGGCGAGAGACCCAGTACTTC
TRBV18	NA	TRBD2	TRBJ2-1	CASSPGTSGGNNEQFF	TGTGCCAGCTCACCGGGGACTAGCGGGGGAAACAATGAGCAGTTCTTC
TRBV30	NA	TRBD1	TRBJ1-2	CAWSGQGFYYGYTF	TGTGCCTGGAGTGGACAGGGCTTTTACTATGGCTACACCTTC
TRBV3-1/TRBV3-2	NA	NA	TRBJ1-2	CASSPDRYFNYGYTF	TGTGCCAGCAGCCCGGACAGATATTTTAACTATGGCTACACCTTC
TRBV5-1	NA	TRBD1	TRBJ1-1	CASSRDRGTEAFF	TGCGCCAGCAGCCGGGACAGGGGCACTGAAGCTTTCTTT
TRBV10-2	NA	NA	TRBJ2-7	CASSESKRLPGYF	TGCGCCAGCAGTGAGTCGAAACGATTGCCGGGGTACTTC
TRBV9	NA	NA	TRBJ2-3	CASSVESGFTDTQYF	TGTGCCAGCAGCGTAGAGAGCGGTTTCACAGATACGCAGTATTTT
TRBV19	NA	TRBD1	TRBJ1-3	CASSSTGAGSGNTIYF	TGTGCCAGTAGCTCGACAGGGGCCGGCTCTGGAAACACCATATATTTT
TRBV5-6	NA	NA	TRBJ2-3	CASSLKLTSTDTQYF	TGTGCCAGCAGCCTCAAACTAACTAGCACAGATACGCAGTATTTT
TRBV19	NA	TRBD1	TRBJ2-3	CASGRDSATSTDTQYF	TGTGCCAGTGGCCGGGACAGTGCGACTAGCACAGATACGCAGTATTTT
TRBV9	NA	NA	TRBJ2-7	CASSVDGTPSYEQYF	TGTGCCAGCAGCGTAGATGGGACACCCTCCTACGAGCAGTACTTC
TRBV10-3	NA	NA	TRBJ1-1	CAISEAGVNTEAFF	TGTGCCATCAGTGAGGCCGGAGTGAACACTGAAGCTTTCTTT
TRBV3-1/TRBV3-2	NA	NA	TRBJ2-7	CASSSRGRVFEQYF	TGTGCCAGCAGCTCCCGGGGTCGGGTCTTCGAGCAGTACTTC
TRBV30	NA	TRBD1	TRBJ1-2	CAWDRTGNYGYTF	TGTGCCTGGGACCGGACAGGAAACTATGGCTACACCTTC
TRBV15	NA	TRBD1	TRBJ2-5	CATSRDRGRGLETQYF	TGTGCCACCAGCAGAGATCGGGGCAGGGGGCTGGAGACCCAGTACTTC
TRBV28	few	TRBD1	TRBJ1-5	CASRQGIDQPQHF	TGTGCCAGCCGACAGGGGATAGATCAGCCCCAGCATTTT
TRBV7-9	NA	NA	TRBJ2-7	CASSPSSYEQYF	TGTGCCAGCAGCCCTAGCTCCTACGAGCAGTACTTC
TRBV4-1	NA	TRBD2	TRBJ2-5	CASSRRLAGGQETQYF	TGCGCCAGCAGCCGGAGACTAGCGGGGGGGCAGGAGACCCAGTACTTC
TRBV30	NA	TRBD2	TRBJ2-3	CAWTRLAGGFTDTQYF	TGTGCCTGGACCCGACTAGCGGGAGGGTTTACAGATACGCAGTATTTT
TRBV11-1	NA	TRBD1	TRBJ1-6	CASSALGTGSSPLHF	TGTGCCAGCAGCGCCCTCGGGACAGGGTCGTCACCCCTCCACTTT
TRBV20-1	NA	TRBD1	TRBJ1-2	CSARTGFGYTF	TGCAGTGCTCGGACAGGATTTGGCTACACCTTC
TRBV5-5	NA	TRBD1	TRBJ2-3	CASSLDRGQGDTQYF	TGTGCCAGCAGCCTCGACAGGGGGCAGGGAGATACGCAGTATTTT
TRBV5-1	NA	TRBD2	TRBJ2-5	CASSPGGRETQYF	TGCGCCAGCAGTCCCGGCGGGAGAGAGACCCAGTACTTC
TRBV5-1	NA	NA	TRBJ2-5	CASSLDIKGLGETQYF	TGCGCCAGCAGCTTGGATATTAAGGGGTTGGGAGAGACCCAGTACTTC
TRBV7-2	NA	NA	TRBJ2-5	CASSFYSGVETQYF	TGTGCCAGCAGCTTTTATTCCGGAGTGGAGACCCAGTACTTC
TRBV7-2	NA	NA	TRBJ1-5	CASSSRFSQPQHF	TGTGCCAGCAGCTCAAGATTTAGCCAGCCCCAGCATTTT
TRBV9	NA	TRBD2	TRBJ2-7	CASSVGLIETSGSYEQYF	TGTGCCAGCAGCGTAGGATTAATTGAAACTAGCGGGTCCTACGAGCAGTACTTC
TRBV5-6	NA	TRBD1	TRBJ2-1	CASSLEGQGTHNEQFF	TGTGCCAGCAGCTTGGAGGGACAGGGGACCCACAATGAGCAGTTCTTC
TRBV5-1	once	TRBD1	TRBJ2-3	CASKLQGLFRADTQYF	TGCGCCAGCAAGTTACAGGGGCTATTTCGGGCCGATACGCAGTATTTT
TRBV12-3/TRBV12-4	NA	NA	TRBJ1-1	CASVDIMNTEAFF	TGTGCCAGCGTGGACATCATGAACACTGAAGCTTTCTTT
TRBV9	NA	TRBD2	TRBJ2-1	CASSVEASGAPNEQFF	TGTGCCAGCAGCGTAGAAGCCAGCGGGGCGCCCAATGAGCAGTTCTTC
TRBV10-1	NA	TRBD2	TRBJ2-1	CASNLAGGNNEQFF	TGCGCCAGCAACCTAGCGGGGGGGAACAATGAGCAGTTCTTC
TRBV7-2	NA	TRBD1	TRBJ1-2	CASSFNDRGGGYTF	TGTGCCAGCAGCTTTAACGACAGGGGTGGAGGCTACACCTTC
TRBV11-2	NA	NA	TRBJ2-1	CASSFTWGDPYNEQFF	TGTGCCAGCAGCTTTACTTGGGGGGATCCCTACAATGAGCAGTTCTTC
TRBV7-8	NA	TRBD1	TRBJ1-4	CASSPRTGVDEKLFF	TGTGCCAGCAGCCCCCGGACAGGGGTTGATGAAAAACTGTTTTTT
TRBV7-6	NA	NA	TRBJ1-2	CASSEHPGPESYGYTF	TGTGCCAGCAGCGAACATCCAGGGCCCGAAAGCTATGGCTACACCTTC
TRBV5-1	NA	NA	TRBJ2-6	CASSLGDNWANVLTF	TGCGCCAGCAGCTTGGGGGACAACTGGGCCAACGTCCTGACTTTC
TRBV4-1	few	NA	TRBJ1-5	CASSQDPGREPQHF	TGCGCCAGCAGCCAAGATCCGGGGAGGGAGCCCCAGCATTTT
TRBV6-2/TRBV6-3	many	NA	TRBJ2-7	CASSYAVMGYEQYF	TGTGCCAGCAGTTACGCGGTAATGGGCTACGAGCAGTACTTC
TRBV19	NA	TRBD1	TRBJ1-2	CASRIKYPGQGDNYGYTF	TGTGCCAGTAGGATTAAATACCCGGGACAGGGAGATAACTATGGCTACACCTTC
TRBV6-6	NA	NA	TRBJ1-3	CASSATDSGNTIYF	TGTGCCAGCAGCGCGACAGACTCTGGAAACACCATATATTTT
TRBV7-9	NA	TRBD1	TRBJ1-1	CASKTEGAAEAFF	TGTGCCAGCAAAACCGAGGGGGCAGCTGAAGCTTTCTTT
TRBV7-9	NA	NA	TRBJ2-6	CASSFNYGSSSGANVLTF	TGTGCCAGCAGCTTTAATTACGGGAGCAGCTCTGGGGCCAACGTCCTGACTTTC
TRBV5-1	NA	TRBD1	TRBJ1-1	CASSPIPQGSGTEAFF	TGCGCCAGCAGCCCTATTCCACAGGGGTCCGGCACTGAAGCTTTCTTT
TRBV5-8	NA	TRBD1	TRBJ1-2	CASSRGQEGYGYTF	TGTGCCAGCAGCCGGGGACAGGAAGGCTATGGCTACACCTTC
TRBV3-1/TRBV3-2	NA	TRBD1	TRBJ1-1	CASSQGQGRGDTEAFF	TGTGCCAGCAGCCAAGGACAGGGAAGGGGAGACACTGAAGCTTTCTTT
TRBV6-5	NA	NA	TRBJ1-1	CASRNQGLGTEAFF	TGTGCCAGCAGAAACCAGGGGTTGGGCACTGAAGCTTTCTTT
TRBV15	NA	TRBD1	TRBJ1-4	CATSRWTGGREKLFF	TGTGCCACCAGCAGATGGACAGGGGGGCGGGAAAAACTGTTTTTT
TRBV9	NA	NA	TRBJ2-7	CASSARGTDSYEQYF	TGTGCCAGCAGCGCACGCGGGACAGACTCCTACGAGCAGTACTTC
TRBV5-1	NA	NA	TRBJ2-3	CASSRRGDTQYF	TGCGCCAGCAGTCGCAGGGGAGATACGCAGTATTTT
TRBV5-4	NA	NA	TRBJ2-1	CASSLGLLSSYNEQFF	TGTGCCAGCAGCTTGGGACTTCTGAGCTCCTACAATGAGCAGTTCTTC
TRBV27	once	TRBD2	TRBJ2-5	CASSLAGGRETQYF	TGTGCCAGCAGTCTAGCGGGGGGGCGTGAGACCCAGTACTTC
TRBV28	NA	NA	TRBJ1-3	CASSKRVNTIYF	TGTGCCAGCAGCAAACGAGTAAACACCATATATTTT